This T cell receptor (beta chain) was found in a study of molecular identifiers for immune sequencing clone quantification (dated 2018 in TCRdb). Regarding the complete study: For a replicate experiment, RNA from around 20,000 or 100,000 naive CD8 T cells was divided into five aliquots, of which four were sequenced. This methods study benchmarked molecular-identifier clustering-based TCR repertoire sequencing (MIDCIRS) and TCR RNA copy counting, using CD8 T cells to do so. What the authors observed across the whole study: In CMV-specific effector cells, over 98% of molecules were held by clones above 20 RNA copies, whereas under 1% of molecules were held by such clones in naive cells. Even against a background of one million naive CD8 T cells, spiked-in Jurkat TCR RNA amounting to a single cell's worth was reported to be detectable. When barcode sub-clustering was omitted, TCR diversity was inflated by chimeric consensus sequences, with chimeras reaching as high as 47%. The naive libraries included spiked-in Jurkat TCR RNA (10 copies' worth), and this RNA is not part of the donor repertoire. Identical TCR molecules sharing a barcode could cause highly expanded clone sizes to be underestimated. About 3 recovered TCR RNA copies per cell were obtained by modeling, versus about 9.7 by digital PCR, implying a capture efficiency of about 30%.

A remark on this clonotype: What this receptor recognizes is not known. Nothing much larger sits one base from this clone, and base qualities are not available.

Receptor libraries were prepared by PCR. The run used a NextSeq 500. Bulk TCR libraries were prepared as previously described, using TCR primers listed in Table S5. The Qiagen AllPrep DNA/RNA kit was used to purify total RNA. Before any analysis, reads coming from multiple sequencing runs of the same library were combined into one pool. As for how the authors treated the data: Reads were retained only if the reads had an exact TCR constant sequence, and the retained reads were trimmed to 150 nt and grouped according to their 12-nt molecular barcodes. Reads in each barcode group were sub-clustered using a 15% Levenshtein threshold, and a quality-weighted consensus sequence was built for each RNA molecule. Non-functional sequences were filtered out, along with any lower-count sequence sitting one edit away from another sequence. Based on fitting two negative binomial distributions, any barcode sub-cluster with under 20% of the maximum read count was discarded. The public reads were reanalyzed by TCRdb: fastp trimming at Q25, MiXCR alignment, in-frame beta chains only. Duplicate CDR3 protein sequences are folded into a single record with the most common DNA and genes. TCRdb, not the original authors, processed these V and J calls. The sample table shows under 800,000 distinct CDR3 sequences, and 25% are seen once. The ten biggest clones cover about 0.73% of the sample.

CDR1 SGHVS and CDR2 FNYEAQ are derived from the germline V gene. Between the V and J ends, shortened by 1 base and 0 bases respectively, the junction contains 13 bases. The CDR3 numbers 16 residues from cysteine through phenylalanine. Just the 48-base CDR3 DNA is kept, in frame starting at base 1. Libraries of naive CD8 T cells were built from anywhere between roughly 17,000 and 1,000,000 sorted cells, with 10%, 30% or 50% of the purified RNA used. Naive CD8 T cells, defined as CD8+CD4-CCR7+CD45RA+, were FACS-sorted into RLT Plus buffer on a BD FACSAria II. To test detection sensitivity, Jurkat RNA equal to under 13 TCR copies was added to samples of about 18,000-1,100,000 naive CD8 T cells. Enrichment of CD8 T cells was performed with RosetteSep CD8+ T Cell Enrichment Cocktail and Ficoll-Paque, after which ACK red cell lysis was carried out.

The sequence was obtained from a human donor in good health. Some libraries in this study had Jurkat cell RNA spiked in. The sequence is built from TRBV7-6 and TRBJ2-7; matching of 6 bases hints at TRBD1 as the D gene. The sequenced material came from naive CD8+ T cells from blood, with Jurkat cell RNA spiked in. The sample's cell subset or site, from its label and the paper: FACS-sorted CD8+CD4-CCR7+CD45RA+ naive T cells. The CDR3 protein is CASSLEPTGSSYEQYF. The nucleotide sequence reads TGTGCCAGCAGCTTAGAGCCGACAGGTAGCTCCTACGAGCAGTACTTC.